The clone carrying this T cell receptor (beta chain) has more than one count but fewer than ten. This record comes from a study of cytomegalovirus exposure and HLA in healthy donors. The CDR3 has 12 amino acids. The germline V and J ends were trimmed by 5 bases and 4 bases, with 8 bases remaining between them. In germline, CDR1 is SEHNR, CDR2 FQNEAQ (reference sequence). PCR primers comprised 60 Vbeta and 13 Jbeta primers. Generated by immunoSEQ multiplex PCR, the TCRdb table keeps only in-frame clones and is missing some. The sample holds roughly 120,000 clones, about 16% seen once. The receptor was isolated from a young woman in good health and CMV-seronegative. Sequenced: PBMCs. This chain connects TRBV7-9 to TRBJ1-2; the D is unclear. CDR3 nucleotides: TGTGCCAGCAGCGCTGGCACCTATGGCTACACCTTC. Translated: CASSAGTYGYTF.